The rows below give T cell receptor beta chains drawn from one sample of a study of cytomegalovirus exposure and HLA in healthy donors. The assay was immunoSEQ multiplex PCR, and TCRdb's table has in-frame clones only and misses some. The repertoire consists of a few hundred thousand clones, with nearly 95% occurring once and the leading ten covering about 1.7%. The sequencing sample was made of PBMCs. These receptors were taken from a girl aged 2 to 10 in good health and CMV-seronegative. CDR3s include the opening cysteine and the closing phenylalanine or tryptophan. Each record gives: clone size, J gene, D gene, V gene, CDR3 protein, CDR3 DNA. D genes are given only for firm matches. Clone size is shown for a subset of rows, as once, few, many or a class of expanded clone.

few TRBJ2-7 NA TRBV6-6 CASSYSGASEQYF TGTGCCAGCAGTTACTCGGGGGCTTCCGAGCAGTACTTC
NA TRBJ2-7 TRBD2 TRBV5-6 CASSLRDYGYEQYF TGTGCCAGCAGCCTGCGGGACTATGGCTACGAGCAGTACTTC
NA TRBJ1-6 TRBD1 TRBV7-8 CASSSLTTGGINSPLHF TGTGCCAGCAGCTCCTTAACGACAGGGGGTATCAATTCACCCCTCCACTTT
NA TRBJ1-1 NA TRBV10-3 CAIRSQGTTEAFF TGTGCCATCAGATCACAGGGTACCACTGAAGCTTTCTTT
NA TRBJ2-7 TRBD2 TRBV6-5 CASSELADISEQYF TGTGCCAGCAGTGAGCTAGCGGACATCTCCGAGCAGTACTTC
NA TRBJ2-1 NA TRBV21-1 CASSKSGSGNNEQFF TGTGCCAGCAGCAAAAGCGGTAGCGGGAACAATGAGCAGTTCTTC
NA TRBJ2-5 TRBD2 TRBV5-4 CASSTKALAHQETQYF TGTGCCAGCAGCACCAAAGCACTAGCGCACCAAGAGACCCAGTACTTC
few TRBJ1-5 NA TRBV6-5 CASSYSSGANQPQHF TGTGCCAGCAGTTACTCTTCAGGGGCCAATCAGCCCCAGCATTTT
NA TRBJ1-5 NA TRBV6-1 CASSERGSNQPQHF TGTGCCAGCAGTGAAAGGGGTAGCAATCAGCCCCAGCATTTT
few TRBJ2-1 NA TRBV7-9 CASSLLANNEQFF TGTGCCAGCAGCTTACTAGCGAACAATGAGCAGTTCTTC
NA TRBJ2-7 NA TRBV5-6 CASSLDTWGKEQYF TGTGCCAGCAGCTTGGACACCTGGGGCAAGGAGCAGTACTTC
NA TRBJ1-3 NA TRBV6-6 CASRPRESGNTIYF TGTGCCAGCAGGCCTAGGGAGTCTGGAAACACCATATATTTT
NA TRBJ1-6 NA TRBV25-1 CASRDEGTISSPLHF TGTGCCAGCAGAGACGAGGGGACTATAAGTTCACCCCTCCACTTT